The sequence of this T cell receptor beta chain was determined in a study of T-cell memory formation after mild COVID-19. Study-level points and caveats: CM and EM subsets held most contracting CD4+ clones; EMRA held CD8+ ones. The authors left the SARS-CoV-2 specificity of second-wave clones peaking on day 37 unconfirmed. From day 15 to 85, contracting clones were balanced between CD4 and CD8, whereas later expanders leaned toward CD4+.

Germline V gene data show CDR1 as SGDLS and CDR2 as YYNGEE. This CDR3 region has 16 residues. Trimming took 8 bases from V and 8 from J, leaving 27 bases between them. For this clonotype: No antigen is known for it.

After 5'RACE with constant-segment primers, TCR alpha and TCR beta cDNA libraries carrying sample barcodes and UMIs were obtained. TCRdb redid the calling of the 5' RACE reads with MiXCR, one entry per CDR3 protein. The repertoire holds roughly 340,000 distinct CDR3 sequences, around a sixth seen once, with 20% to 25% in the top ten. This clonotype was obtained from a man aged 18 to 30 who had mild COVID-19 (a few samples of this study predate the infection). Cell type and time point are not known. Input material: PBMCs or a T cell subset sorted from them (not recorded which). This rearrangement joins TRBV9 to TRBJ2-3; a weak D match, TRBD1 (6 bases). This chain's CDR3 is CASSSGDRPQIGTQYF. The CDR3 DNA sequence: TGTGCCAGTTCGAGCGGAGACAGGCCCCAGATCGGTACGCAGTATTTT.